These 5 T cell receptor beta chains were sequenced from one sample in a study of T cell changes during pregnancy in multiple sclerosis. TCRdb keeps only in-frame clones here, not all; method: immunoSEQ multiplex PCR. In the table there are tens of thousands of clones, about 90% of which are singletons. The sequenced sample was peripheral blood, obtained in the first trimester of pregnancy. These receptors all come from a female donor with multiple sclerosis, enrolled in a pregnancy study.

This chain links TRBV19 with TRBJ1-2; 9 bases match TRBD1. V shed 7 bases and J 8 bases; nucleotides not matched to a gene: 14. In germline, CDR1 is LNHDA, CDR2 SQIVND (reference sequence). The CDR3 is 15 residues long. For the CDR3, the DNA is TGTGCCAGTACCTTAATCGCCGGGACAGGGTTCGGCTACACCTTC. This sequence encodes CASTLIAGTGFGYTF.

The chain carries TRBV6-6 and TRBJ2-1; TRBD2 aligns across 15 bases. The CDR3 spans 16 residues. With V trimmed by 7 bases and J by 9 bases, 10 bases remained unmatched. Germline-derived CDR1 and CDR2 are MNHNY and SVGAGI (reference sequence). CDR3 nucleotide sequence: TGTGCCAGCAAAAGAGAACCGGGACTAGCGGGAGGTGAGCAGTTCTTC. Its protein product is CASKREPGLAGGEQFF.

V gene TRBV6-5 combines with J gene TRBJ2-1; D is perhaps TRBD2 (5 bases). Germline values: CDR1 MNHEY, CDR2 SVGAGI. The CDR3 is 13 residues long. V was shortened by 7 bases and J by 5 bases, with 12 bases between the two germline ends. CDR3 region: CASTNSGNNEQFF. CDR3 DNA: TGTGCCAGCACCAACTCGGGGAACAATGAGCAGTTCTTC.

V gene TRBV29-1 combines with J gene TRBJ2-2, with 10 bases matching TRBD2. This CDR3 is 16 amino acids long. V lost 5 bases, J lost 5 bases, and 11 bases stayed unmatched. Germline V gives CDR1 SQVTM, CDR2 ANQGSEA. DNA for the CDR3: TGCAGCGTTCCTGTAGTGGGAGCGGGAGGGACCGGGGAGCTGTTTTTT. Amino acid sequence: CSVPVVGAGGTGELFF.

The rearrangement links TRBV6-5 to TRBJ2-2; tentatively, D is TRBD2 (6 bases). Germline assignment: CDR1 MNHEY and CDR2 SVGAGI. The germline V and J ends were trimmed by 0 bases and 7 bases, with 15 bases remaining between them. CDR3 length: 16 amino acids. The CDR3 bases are TGTGCCAGCAGTTACTCGATCACTAGCCATGTCGGGGAGCTGTTTTTT. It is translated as CASSYSITSHVGELFF.